This paragraph reports one T cell receptor beta chain. The assay was immunoSEQ multiplex PCR, and TCRdb's table has in-frame clones only and misses some. This table holds approximately 250,000 clones, around nine tenths found once. These data belong to a study of blood T cell repertoires in COVID-19. Study-wide context: Material from acute and convalescent COVID-19 was sourced from the United States, Italy and Spain. Nucleic acid was either cDNA or gDNA, and it came from T cells, B-cell-depleted T cells, or PBMCs.

CDR3 length: 15 amino acids. V lost 0 bases, J lost 5 bases, and 11 bases lay in between. Germline values: CDR1 LNHNV, CDR2 YYDKDF (reference sequence). V is TRBV15 and J is TRBJ2-1; no clear D gene. This TCR was sampled from a woman in her sixties or seventies who had recovered from COVID-19. The sample consisted of peripheral blood. The DNA for the CDR3 is TGTGCCACCAGCAGAGATATACTACCACACAATGAGCAGTTCTTC. Its protein product is CATSRDILPHNEQFF. The variable domain in full, completed from reference TRBV15 and TRBJ2-1, reads DAMVIQNPRYQVTQFGKPVTLSCSQTLNHNVMYWYQQKSSQAPKLLFHYYDKDFNNEADTPDNFQSRRPNTSFCFLDIRSPGLGDTAMYLCATSRDILPHNEQFFGPGTRLTVL.